The TCR beta chain described here comes from a study of T cell responses to AZD1222 COVID-19 vaccine. Study-level results: Reports indicate that nearly half of spike-specific TCRs are directed at unmutated variant regions.

Method: immunoSEQ multiplex PCR; TCRdb's copy keeps in-frame clones and lacks some. The sample includes 85,000 to 130,000 clones, less than 95% seen only once; the top ten take less than 10%. Germline V gives CDR1 SGHAT, CDR2 FQNNGV. V lost 0 bases and J lost 1, with 16 bases in between. This CDR3 spans 17 amino acids. Note on this clone: Its antigen is currently unknown.

Second-dose groups at about 4 or about 12 weeks were pooled. V is TRBV11-2 and J is TRBJ2-7, with D uncertain. The sequence was collected from an adult who received the AZD1222 COVID-19 vaccine. The sequencing used peripheral blood, collected 28 days after the second AZD1222 dose. The CDR3: CASSLEGSPFRSYEQYF. The CDR3 DNA sequence: TGTGCCAGCAGCTTAGAAGGATCCCCTTTTCGATCCTACGAGCAGTACTTC.